The rows below give T cell receptor beta chains drawn from one sample of a study of blood T cells in healthy people across ages. TCRdb re-derived calls from the 5' RACE reads in MiXCR, one entry per CDR3 protein. Of hundreds of thousands of distinct CDR3 sequences detected, under 30% appear once; the ten largest clones hold around 16%. Sequenced input: blood. The receptor set was obtained from a woman older than 75 in good health. Each CDR3 is given with its conserved first and last residue. The D gene is left open where the match is weak. Some rows mark clone size as missing; the rest say once, few, many or name a class of expanded clone.

d_gene: TRBD2; abundance: many; j_gene: TRBJ2-5; v_gene: TRBV20-1; CDR3nt: TGCAGTGCTAGGGTTACTAGCGGGGGCGAGGAGACCCAGTACTTC; CDR3aa: CSARVTSGGEETQYF
d_gene: NA; abundance: NA; j_gene: TRBJ1-1; v_gene: TRBV9; CDR3nt: TGTGCCAGCAGCGACCGGGACGTTTTTATGAACACTGAAGCTTTCTTT; CDR3aa: CASSDRDVFMNTEAFF
d_gene: TRBD2; abundance: NA; j_gene: TRBJ2-5; v_gene: TRBV7-2; CDR3nt: TGTGCCAGCAGCCCGGGACTAGCGGAGAGAGAGACCCAGTACTTC; CDR3aa: CASSPGLAERETQYF
d_gene: NA; abundance: many; j_gene: TRBJ2-3; v_gene: TRBV20-1; CDR3nt: TGCAGTGCTAGAAGGGGGGGCCGATTCACAGATACGCAGTATTTT; CDR3aa: CSARRGGRFTDTQYF
d_gene: NA; abundance: many; j_gene: TRBJ2-6; v_gene: TRBV12-3/TRBV12-4; CDR3nt: TGTGCCAGCAGTCTAACGACCGGGATCGGGGCCAACGTCCTGACTTTC; CDR3aa: CASSLTTGIGANVLTF
d_gene: NA; abundance: NA; j_gene: TRBJ2-3; v_gene: TRBV4-2; CDR3nt: TGTGCCAACAGCCAGGGCCGACTGACAGATACGCAGTATTTT; CDR3aa: CANSQGRLTDTQYF
d_gene: NA; abundance: few; j_gene: TRBJ1-5; v_gene: TRBV30; CDR3nt: TGTGCCTGGACCAAGGGCAATCAGCCCCAGCATTTT; CDR3aa: CAWTKGNQPQHF
d_gene: NA; abundance: many; j_gene: TRBJ2-7; v_gene: TRBV9; CDR3nt: TGTGCCAGCAGCGTTCGCTCCTTCTCCTACGAGCAGTACTTC; CDR3aa: CASSVRSFSYEQYF
d_gene: NA; abundance: NA; j_gene: TRBJ2-6; v_gene: TRBV9; CDR3nt: TGTGCCAGCAGCGTAGCACTGAGCGGAAGCTCTGGGGCCAACGTCCTGACTTTC; CDR3aa: CASSVALSGSSGANVLTF
d_gene: NA; abundance: many; j_gene: TRBJ2-3; v_gene: TRBV18; CDR3nt: TGTGCCAGCTCAGGTCAATCACGGCAGGGTCGCACAGATACGCAGTATTTT; CDR3aa: CASSGQSRQGRTDTQYF
d_gene: TRBD1; abundance: few; j_gene: TRBJ1-1; v_gene: TRBV25-1; CDR3nt: TGTGCCAGCAGTGCGAGGGACAGGGGGTTTAACACTGAAGCTTTCTTT; CDR3aa: CASSARDRGFNTEAFF
d_gene: TRBD1; abundance: NA; j_gene: TRBJ2-1; v_gene: TRBV5-1; CDR3nt: TGCGCCAGCAGCCTACGGACAGGGGTCGCGGAGCAGTTCTTC; CDR3aa: CASSLRTGVAEQFF
d_gene: NA; abundance: many; j_gene: TRBJ2-1; v_gene: TRBV4-2; CDR3nt: TGTGCCAGCAGCCAGTCGGCTGCGAGCTCCTACAATGAGCAGTTCTTC; CDR3aa: CASSQSAASSYNEQFF